This TCR beta chain derives from a study of shared clonotypes between healthy human individuals. Turning to the study itself: Each donor's CD8 memory used one plate, CD8 naive two, each CD4 subset three. Study results and caveats: The four-donor shared clonotypes exceeded non-shared clonotypes in generation probability, with non-shared ones scoring lower.

With respect to this clone: Its antigen is not identified.

The material for each subset, its genomic DNA, was split evenly across several immunoSEQ plates. Repertoires were generated with immunoSEQ multiplex PCR, while TCRdb's copy carries only in-frame clones and drops some. The data hold 2 million to 2.5 million clones, with 80% to 95% observed a single time. CD45RA-negative memory and CD45RA+ naive subsets were split from the CD4+ cells. The ends lost 6 bases at V and 3 bases at J; junction bases unmatched: 11. Germline V CDR1 and CDR2: MDHEN, SYDVKM. The CDR3 extends over 16 amino acids. The source is a man aged 18 to 30 in good health. Some clones in this sample may be carry-over from other donors' samples. Sequencing used naive CD4+ T cells from PBMCs. The sample's subset: CD45RA+ positively selected. The rearrangement joins TRBV28 to TRBJ2-3; 8 nucleotides align to TRBD1. The CDR3 region is CASRNEDRARTDTQYF. In DNA form, the CDR3 reads TGTGCCAGCAGGAACGAGGACAGGGCGAGAACAGATACGCAGTATTTT.